This TCR beta chain was retrieved from a study of OX40 agonist ivuxolimab in advanced cancers. This table comes from immunoSEQ multiplex PCR, and its TCRdb copy is limited to in-frame clones, with some not included. The sample lists approximately 19,000 clones; about 90% were seen once. This CDR3 is built from 17 residues. The V and J ends lost 4 bases and 1 base, in that order; junction bases with no gene match: 5. From germline, CDR1 is LNHDA and CDR2 SQIVND (reference sequence). The source material was CD4+ or CD8+ T cells sorted from blood, sampled in a trial of the OX40 agonist ivuxolimab. The receptor was isolated from an adult with an advanced solid tumor such as melanoma, head and neck, liver or kidney cancer. This chain links TRBV19 with TRBJ2-1, with 12 positions matching TRBD2. CDR3 protein: CASSNRLAGDSYNEQFF. The CDR3 bases are TGTGCCAGTAGTAACCGACTAGCGGGAGATTCCTACAATGAGCAGTTCTTC.